This T cell receptor beta chain is drawn from a study of response to subunit inactivated influenza vaccine. TCRdb redid the calling of the RT-PCR reads with MiXCR, one entry per CDR3 protein. The sample lists roughly 500,000 distinct CDR3 sequences; more than 15% were seen once. Study results and caveats: With each seasonal influenza vaccination, the authors suggested, few new T cells are recruited.

Ten or more counts support this clonotype. What it binds is not known. The germline V and J ends were trimmed by 6 bases and 2 bases, with 29 bases remaining between them. Germline assignment: CDR1 MNHEY and CDR2 SVGEGT. The CDR3 is made up of 19 amino acids. The clonotype was recovered from a man aged 45-69 years who received an inactivated influenza vaccine. The sequences come from CD4+ T cells sorted from PBMCs, collected less than 25 months after vaccination. This rearrangement joins TRBV6-2 or TRBV6-3 to TRBJ2-7; no reliable D call. As DNA, the CDR3 is TGTGCCAGCAGCACATCCCGCTCCCCCCGCGGCCCTACGACCTACGAGCAGTACTTC. This encodes CASSTSRSPRGPTTYEQYF.